This record concerns one T cell receptor (beta chain) sequence. Its specificity is not known. A much larger clone lies a single base off, so this may be a read error. Germline CDR1 is SGHNT and CDR2 is YYREEE (reference sequence). The CDR3 covers 16 residues. These data are taken from a study of tumor-infiltrating lymphocytes in primary liver carcinoma. Whole-study context: All patients, whether men or women, fell within 30 to 69 years of age.

Study results and caveats: Tumor tissue displayed a significantly greater top-250-clone fraction than blood (p = 0.039). It was tumor-adjacent and tumor-blood pairs that overlapped less than tumor region pairs did.

Using a constant-region primer together with ProtoScript II reverse transcriptase, TCR beta cDNA was made from roughly 520 ng of total RNA. Employing slightly modified ARM-PCR, three nested multiplex PCR rounds were run, and these gave rise to the TCR beta libraries. Each of the first two PCR rounds ran roughly 10 cycles with TRBV1-TRBV30 forward and C-beta reverse primers. TCRdb passed the multiplex PCR reads through MiXCR, listing each CDR3 protein once. The sample lists about 330,000 distinct CDR3 sequences, approximately 64% occurring once. Out of unsorted whole blood came the blood RNA, and germline DNA was extracted as well.

Sample: peripheral blood. V is TRBV5-4 and J is TRBJ2-3; tentatively, D is TRBD2 (5 bases). The TCR was taken from a man in his forties with primary liver carcinoma and hepatitis B virus infection. CDR3 region: CASSLKLGSDLDTQCF. The CDR3 DNA follows: TGTGCCAGCAGCTTAAAGCTTGGTAGCGATCTAGATACGCAGTGTTTT.